This T cell receptor (delta chain) was profiled in a study of gamma-delta chains in newborns, infants, children (dated by TCRdb to the late 2010s). As for the study more broadly: In the study title, it is stated that polyclonal expansion of innate gammadelta T cells is driven by microbial exposure immediately after birth. How innate gammadelta T cell populations in human newborns were shaped by microbial exposure immediately after birth was investigated in the study.

By sample share, this clone is medium-sized (0.01 to 0.1%). Its binding antigen is unknown. One base away there is no much larger clone; base qualities are not given. The CDR3 contains 17 residues, cysteine and phenylalanine counted. CDR3 DNA only is kept here, 51 bases in frame from base 1. CDR1 and CDR2 were assigned from the germline V gene (reference sequence) as TVYSNPD and GDNSRS. Here V drops 4 bases and J drops 4 bases, and the junction holds 15 bases not matched to any gene. The sequencer listed for this sample is Illumina MiSeq. TCRdb reran clone calling on the public reads with CATT; rows sharing one DNA sequence were then combined. This sample is represented by almost 4,000 delta-chain clones; approximately 44% of them were singletons. The biggest ten clones account for roughly 8.6% of the sample.

The sequence came from a child who was a newborn, infant or young child, either healthy, febrile or measles-vaccinated (not recorded which). This chain is built from TRDV3 and TRDJ1; 13 central bases correspond to TRDD3. The sample here was blood, taken at week 6. The sequenced DNA is TGTGCCTCCGACCTCTTCCTAACTGGGGGATACGACGATAAACTCATCTTT. Its translation reads: CASDLFLTGGYDDKLIF.